The entry that follows covers one TCR beta chain sequence. The antigen is not known. TCR beta cDNA libraries had unique molecular identifiers. Researchers reported 400,000 to 550,000 cDNA molecules coming from roughly 0.93 to 9.6 million T cells. TCRdb called the PCR reads again in MiXCR, with one record for every CDR3 protein. The sample carries some 260,000 distinct CDR3 sequences, around 34% recorded once. This CDR3 spans 15 amino acids. V shed 6 bases and J 5 bases; nucleotides not matched to a gene: 10. This entry belongs to a study of post-analysis software for immune sequencing data. Study context: In terms of disease course, relapsing-remitting, secondary progressive and progressive-relapsing multiple sclerosis were included. Findings and limits, study-wide: About 5 TRBV segments were significantly more frequent in patients than in controls. TRBV5-6, TRBV5-1 and TRBV20-1 were among these segments. Patients with multiple sclerosis recorded significantly lower normalized Chao1 diversity than controls, the study found. By F measure, strong co-clustering occurred among samples prepared in the same batch.

Sequencing was carried out using blood. The TCR was taken from a girl between 5 and 17 years old with multiple sclerosis. V and J are TRBV12-3 or TRBV12-4 and TRBJ2-1; 7 bases match TRBD2. The CDR3 sequence: CASSSLTSSDNEQFF. The CDR3 DNA reads as TGTGCCAGCAGCTCTCTGACTAGCAGTGACAATGAGCAGTTCTTC.